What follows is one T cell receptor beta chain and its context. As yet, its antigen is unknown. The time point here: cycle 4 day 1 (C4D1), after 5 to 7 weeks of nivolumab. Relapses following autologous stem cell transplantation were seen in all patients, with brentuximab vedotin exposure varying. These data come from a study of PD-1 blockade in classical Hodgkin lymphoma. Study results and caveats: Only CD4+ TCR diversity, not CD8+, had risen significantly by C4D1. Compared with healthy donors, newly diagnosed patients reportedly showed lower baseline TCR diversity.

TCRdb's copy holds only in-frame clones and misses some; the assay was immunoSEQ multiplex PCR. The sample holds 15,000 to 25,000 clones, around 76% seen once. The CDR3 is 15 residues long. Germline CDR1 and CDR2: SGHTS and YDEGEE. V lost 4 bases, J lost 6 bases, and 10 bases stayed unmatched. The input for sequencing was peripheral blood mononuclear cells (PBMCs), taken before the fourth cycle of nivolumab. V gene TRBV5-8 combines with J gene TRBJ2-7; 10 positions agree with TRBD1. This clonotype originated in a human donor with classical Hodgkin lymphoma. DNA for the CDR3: TGTGCCAGCAGCATTGGGGGACAGGGGTTATCCGAGCAGTACTTC. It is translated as CASSIGGQGLSEQYF.